This is a list of T cell receptor beta chains from one sample in a study of shared clonotypes between healthy human individuals. The protocol was immunoSEQ multiplex PCR, while the TCRdb copy is restricted to in-frame clones and leaves out a portion. The sample holds approximately 530,000 clones; 90% to 97% are singletons and the top ten take nearly 0.065%. The sample was naive CD4+ T cells sorted from blood. Receptors originate from a woman aged 30 to 39 in good health. CDR3s include the opening cysteine and the closing phenylalanine or tryptophan. A D gene is named only where the DNA matches it firmly. For some rows the clone size is stated as once, few or many, or as a class when expanded; others skip it.

d_call clone_size j_call v_call cdr3_aa cdr3_nt
TRBD1 - TRBJ2-7 TRBV27 CASSLRTGRGEQYF TGTGCCAGCAGTTTGCGGACAGGGAGAGGCGAGCAGTACTTC
- - TRBJ1-1 TRBV7-9 CASSLQGHTEAFF TGTGCCAGCAGCCTACAGGGTCACACTGAAGCTTTCTTT
- - TRBJ1-5 TRBV10-3 CAISVSQGGNQPQHF TGTGCCATCAGTGTTTCACAGGGAGGGAATCAGCCCCAGCATTTT
- - TRBJ2-3 TRBV28 CASSLRGPDTQYF TGTGCCAGCAGTTTACGGGGGCCGGATACGCAGTATTTT
- - TRBJ2-1 TRBV14 CASRPAVSNEQFF TGTGCCAGTCGGCCCGCAGTCTCCAATGAGCAGTTCTTC
- - TRBJ2-1 TRBV20-1 CSARPNNEQFF TGCAGTGCTAGGCCGAACAATGAGCAGTTCTTC
- - TRBJ1-5 TRBV6-5 CASSSPQPQHF TGTGCCAGCAGTTCACCTCAGCCCCAGCATTTT
- once TRBJ1-5 TRBV5-1 CASSPAGGNQPQHF TGCGCCAGCAGCCCGGCGGGAGGCAATCAGCCCCAGCATTTT
- - TRBJ1-6 TRBV9 CASSVGTEDSPLHF TGTGCCAGCAGCGTAGGGACAGAGGATTCACCCCTCCACTTT
- - TRBJ1-2 TRBV18 CASSPTGQVDYGYTF TGTGCCAGCTCACCTACAGGCCAGGTTGACTATGGCTACACCTTC
- - TRBJ1-1 TRBV27 CASSPIKDSHRITEAFF TGTGCCAGCAGTCCTATAAAAGACAGCCACCGAATCACTGAAGCTTTCTTT
TRBD1 - TRBJ1-2 TRBV28 CASSRPRTGGVYGYTF TGTGCCAGCAGTCGACCCCGGACAGGGGGAGTCTATGGCTACACCTTC
TRBD1 - TRBJ2-3 TRBV28 CASSSQQGAPSTDTQYF TGTGCCAGCAGTTCCCAACAGGGGGCCCCTAGCACAGATACGCAGTATTTT
- - TRBJ2-1 TRBV2 CASKKTASAEQFF TGTGCCAGCAAGAAAACGGCCTCGGCGGAGCAGTTCTTC
- once TRBJ2-7 TRBV11-2 CASRFAWGRAYEQYF TGTGCCAGCAGGTTTGCATGGGGACGGGCCTACGAGCAGTACTTC
- - TRBJ2-7 TRBV6-5 CASSYGANTYEQYF TGTGCCAGCAGTTACGGGGCAAATACCTACGAGCAGTACTTC
- - TRBJ2-3 TRBV5-6 CASRKGNGKDTQYF TGTGCCAGCAGAAAAGGTAACGGCAAAGATACGCAGTATTTT
- - TRBJ1-4 TRBV5-1 CASSLGPGSRTNEKLFF TGCGCCAGCAGCTTAGGACCCGGGTCCCGCACTAATGAAAAACTGTTTTTT
- - TRBJ1-3 TRBV6-5 CASSYSGAPGNTIYF TGTGCCAGCAGTTACTCAGGGGCTCCTGGAAACACCATATATTTT
TRBD1 - TRBJ2-5 TRBV6-5 CASSYLGTGFAETQYF TGTGCCAGCAGTTACTTAGGGACAGGGTTCGCCGAGACCCAGTACTTC
- - TRBJ2-3 TRBV9 CASSVATGWDTQYF TGTGCCAGCAGCGTAGCTACTGGGTGGGATACGCAGTATTTT
- - TRBJ1-2 TRBV19 CASSEKSYGYTF TGTGCCAGTAGCGAAAAGAGCTATGGCTACACCTTC